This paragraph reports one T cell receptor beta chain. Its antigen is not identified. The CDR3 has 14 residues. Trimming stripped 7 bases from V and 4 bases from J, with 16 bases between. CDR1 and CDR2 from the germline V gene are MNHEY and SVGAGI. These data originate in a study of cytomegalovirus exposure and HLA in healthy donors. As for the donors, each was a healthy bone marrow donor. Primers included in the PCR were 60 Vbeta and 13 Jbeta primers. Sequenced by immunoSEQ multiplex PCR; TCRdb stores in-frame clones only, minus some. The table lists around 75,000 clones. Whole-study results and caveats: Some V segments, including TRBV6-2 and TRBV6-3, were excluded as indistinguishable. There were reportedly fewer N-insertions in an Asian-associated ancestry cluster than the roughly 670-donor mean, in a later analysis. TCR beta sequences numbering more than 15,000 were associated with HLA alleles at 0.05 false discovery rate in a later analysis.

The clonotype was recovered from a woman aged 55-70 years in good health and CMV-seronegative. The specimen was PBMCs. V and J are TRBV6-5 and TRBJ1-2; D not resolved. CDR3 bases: TGTGCCAGCACGGGAAACGGGGTTAGCTATGGCTACACCTTC. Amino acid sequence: CASTGNGVSYGYTF.